This T cell receptor (beta chain) was documented in a study of CD8 T cells in Susac syndrome. With random hexamers, 0.5 to 1 ug RNA was reverse transcribed. MiXCR was run by TCRdb on the immunoSEQ multiplex PCR reads, yielding one entry per CDR3 protein. The data hold about 210,000 distinct CDR3 sequences, with approximately 94% observed a single time. This CDR3 comprises 17 residues. Germline CDR1 DFQATT, CDR2 SNEGSKA (reference sequence). Trimming took 5 bases from V and 1 from J; bases not matched to a gene: 14. Sequencing of TCR beta was performed on blood CD8+ T cells and on blood CD4+ T cells. The sequence came from a human donor with Susac syndrome. The gene calls are TRBV20-1 and TRBJ1-2, with 9 bases matching TRBD1. Source material: CD4+ T cells from PBMCs. As DNA, the CDR3 is TGCAGTGCTGCGGTACCGGGACAGGGCAATTTTAACTATGGCTACACCTTC. Translation: CSAAVPGQGNFNYGYTF.